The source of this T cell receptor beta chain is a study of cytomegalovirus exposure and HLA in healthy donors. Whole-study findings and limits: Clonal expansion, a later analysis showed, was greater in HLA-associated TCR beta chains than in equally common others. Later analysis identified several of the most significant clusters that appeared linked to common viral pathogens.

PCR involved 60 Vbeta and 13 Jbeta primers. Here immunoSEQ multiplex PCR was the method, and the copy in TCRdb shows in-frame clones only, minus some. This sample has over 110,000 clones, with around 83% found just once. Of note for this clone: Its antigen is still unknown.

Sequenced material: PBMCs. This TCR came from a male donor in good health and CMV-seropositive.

The CDR3 sequence is CASSRTGASQETQYF. DNA of the CDR3: TGTGCCAGCAGTCGGACAGGCGCCTCTCAAGAGACCCAGTACTTC. This rearrangement joins TRBV27 to TRBJ2-5, with 7 bases aligning to TRBD1. V shed 5 bases, J shed 2 bases, and the junction held 8 bases outside the gene matches. CDR3 size: 15 residues. Germline CDR1 MNHEY, CDR2 SMNVEV (reference sequence).